The 29 T cell receptor beta chains below all came from one sample that was sequenced in a study of blood T cells in healthy people across ages. A sample-barcoded 5' primer and a J-beta primer mix were used in a second PCR of roughly 7 to 11 cycles. One entry per CDR3 protein, called by TCRdb with MiXCR from the 5' RACE reads. This table has approximately 780,000 distinct CDR3 sequences, 20% to 30% appearing once. The data also belong to a second study, concerning T cells of mothers and their children.

Sequencing input: blood. These receptors were collected from a boy between 10 and 17 years old in good health.

The chain uses TRBV14 and TRBJ2-7, with 10 bases that match TRBD1. Looked up from germline, CDR1 is SGHDN and CDR2 is FVKESK. The ends lost 4 bases at V and 2 bases at J; junction bases unmatched: 5. The CDR3 covers 15 residues. CDR3 bases: TGTGCCAGCAGCCCCCTGGACAGGGGGACCTACGAGCAGTACTTC. Protein: CASSPLDRGTYEQYF. The complete variable domain, with remaining parts taken from reference TRBV14 and TRBJ2-7, reads EAGVTQFPSHSVIEKGQTVTLRCDPISGHDNLYWYRRVMGKEIKFLLHFVKESKQDESGMPNNRFLAERTGGTYSTLKVQPAELEDSGVYFCASSPLDRGTYEQYFGPGTRLTVT.

This sequence joins TRBV28 and TRBJ1-1; D not certain. CDR3 length equals 14 residues. The germline gives CDR1 MDHEN, CDR2 SYDVKM. V was clipped by 4 bases and J by 4 bases, with 13 bases between them. DNA of the CDR3: TGTGCCAGCAGTTCACAGTCGATTGGCACTGAAGCTTTCTTT. This sequence encodes CASSSQSIGTEAFF.

J is TRBJ2-3 and V is TRBV9; a weak D match, TRBD1 (5 bases). Trimming left V 0 bases short and J 2 bases short, with 10 bases between. Germline loops: CDR1 SGDLS, CDR2 YYNGEE. This CDR3 region has 15 residues. The CDR3 DNA is TGTGCCAGCAGCGTAGGAGTCAGGGCCACAGATACGCAGTATTTT. Translation gives CASSVGVRATDTQYF.

This clonotype has a handful of counts. The chain couples TRBV5-1 to TRBJ2-4; weak D call: TRBD2 (6 bases). The CDR3 consists of 15 residues. Looked up from germline, CDR1 is SGHRS and CDR2 is YFSETQ. V gave up 1 base and J gave up 5 bases, with 13 bases separating them. CDR3 nucleotides: TGCGCCAGCAGCTTGATTCCGGGGGAACAAAACATTCAGTACTTC. Translating gives CASSLIPGEQNIQYF.

The rearrangement uses TRBV7-9 and TRBJ2-1; D is unclear. The germline V gene has CDR1 SEHNR and CDR2 FQNEAQ (reference sequence). V was cut by 4 bases and J by 1 base, with 14 bases left in between. The CDR3 is 16 amino acids. CDR3 bases: TGTGCCAGCAGCTCTCCCGAGGAAGAATCCTACAATGAGCAGTTCTTC. Translating gives CASSSPEEESYNEQFF.

This chain joins TRBV5-1 and TRBJ2-7; D is uncertain. Trimming left V 1 base short and J 6 bases short, with 14 bases between. From germline, CDR1 is SGHRS and CDR2 YFSETQ. The CDR3 runs 14 residues. CDR3 DNA: TGCGCCAGCAGCTTGATGGGGATTTCCCTCGAGCAGTACTTC. Amino acids: CASSLMGISLEQYF.

The rearrangement uses TRBV4-1 and TRBJ2-2; D is possibly TRBD1 (6 bases). V was cut by 3 bases and J by 7 bases, with 24 bases left in between. This CDR3 spans 18 amino acids. Looked up from germline, CDR1 is MGHRA and CDR2 is YSYEKL. The CDR3 region has the DNA TGCGCCAGCAGCCATGGTCGCGGTCTGGGGGCGCGTAACGGGGAGCTGTTTTTT. Its translation is CASSHGRGLGARNGELFF.

This clonotype appeared a single time. This chain uses TRBV11-2 with TRBJ2-7; the D is unclear. Trimming took 5 bases from V and 2 from J, leaving 19 bases between them. CDR1 and CDR2 from the germline V gene are SGHAT and FQNNGV. CDR3 size: 16 residues. CDR3 nucleotides: TGTGCCAGCAGCCAGCTCGCCGGGCCGCGAACCTACGAGCAGTACTTC. It encodes CASSQLAGPRTYEQYF.

The chain joins TRBV7-3 to TRBJ2-1, with 9 bases identical to TRBD2. V trimming: 5 bases; J trimming: 1 base; junction bases outside the gene matches: 6. The CDR3 covers 16 residues. From germline, CDR1 is SGHTA and CDR2 FQGTGA. The CDR3 loop is CASSLASGDSYNEQFF. The CDR3 DNA is TGTGCCAGCAGCCTTGCTAGCGGGGATTCCTACAATGAGCAGTTCTTC.

The chain carries TRBV7-3 and TRBJ1-3; D gene ambiguous. The germline V gene encodes CDR1 SGHTA and CDR2 FQGTGA. Deletions cut 5 bases from V and 2 bases from J, with 13 bases between. The CDR3 loop spans 15 amino acids. CDR3 in amino acids: CASSPQDRTGNTIYF. Here the CDR3 DNA reads TGTGCCAGCAGCCCTCAAGATCGGACTGGAAACACCATATATTTT.

CDR3 bases: TGTGCCAGCAGTCCGCGGACAGGGAATAACTATGGCTACACCTTC. As protein: CASSPRTGNNYGYTF. This sequence joins TRBV5-5 and TRBJ1-2; 8 nucleotides agree with TRBD1. The CDR3 totals 15 residues. CDR1 is SGHKS, CDR2 YYEKEE, per germline (reference sequence). With V trimmed by 5 bases and J by 1 base, 7 bases remained unmatched.

The rearrangement uses TRBV11-2 and TRBJ1-6, with a possible D match to TRBD1 (5 bases). With 0 bases removed from V and 2 bases from J, the gap between germline ends came to 14 bases. The V gene's germline CDR1 is SGHAT and CDR2 FQNNGV. The CDR3 length is 18 residues. CDR3 loop: CASSLDRGRQPYNSPLHF. The DNA for the CDR3 is TGTGCCAGCAGCTTAGATCGGGGCAGGCAACCCTATAATTCACCCCTCCACTTT.

In its sample, this clonotype was seen a few times. The genes are TRBV6-2 or TRBV6-3 and TRBJ2-7; either TRBD1 or TRBD2 may supply D (5 bases each). V shed 2 bases and J shed 1 base, with 9 bases lying between them. Germline V gene lookup returns CDR1 MNHEY and CDR2 SVGEGT. The CDR3 consists of 14 residues. CDR3: CASSYEGRSYEQYF. The CDR3 bases are TGTGCCAGCAGTTACGAGGGACGGTCCTACGAGCAGTACTTC.

The chain is built from TRBV7-3 and TRBJ2-4; D is perhaps TRBD2 (5 bases). This CDR3 has 16 residues. Germline CDR1 SGHTA, CDR2 FQGTGA. Trimming removed 7 bases at V and 3 bases at J, with 19 bases between. The CDR3 bases are TGTGCCAGCACCATGGGGAGCATCAGGAGCAAAAACATTCAGTACTTC. Its protein is CASTMGSIRSKNIQYF.

This clonotype was counted ten times or more. V gene TRBV5-1 combines with J gene TRBJ2-5; D not certain. V gave up 1 base and J gave up 4 bases, with 8 bases separating them. The length of the CDR3 is 13 residues. The germline V gene encodes CDR1 SGHRS and CDR2 YFSETQ. As DNA, the CDR3 is TGCGCCAGCAGCTTGTGGCAGAGAGAGACCCAGTACTTC. Translating it yields CASSLWQRETQYF.

The V and J genes are TRBV19 and TRBJ1-1; D is unresolved. CDR1 is LNHDA, CDR2 SQIVND, per germline (reference sequence). Trimming left V 8 bases short and J 6 bases short, with 16 bases between. This CDR3 is 13 amino acids long. In nucleotides, the CDR3 is TGTGCCAGTGCGGACCTGAAGGTCGCTGAAGCTTTCTTT. As protein: CASADLKVAEAFF. Supplemented by reference TRBV19 and TRBJ1-1, the full variable domain reads DGGITQSPKYLFRKEGQNVTLSCEQNLNHDAMYWYRQDPGQGLRLIYYSQIVNDFQKGDIAEGYSVSREKKESFPLTVTSAQKNPTAFYLCASADLKVAEAFFGQGTRLTVV.

This clonotype has more than one count but fewer than ten. The chain uses TRBV20-1 and TRBJ1-6; perhaps TRBD1 as D (6 bases). With 0 bases removed from V and 5 bases from J, the gap between germline ends came to 14 bases. Germline V gene lookup returns CDR1 DFQATT and CDR2 SNEGSKA (reference sequence). This CDR3 comprises 16 residues. The CDR3 spells CSARDVRGADNSPLHF. CDR3 bases: TGCAGTGCTAGAGACGTTCGGGGGGCTGATAATTCACCCCTCCACTTT.

This clonotype was seen a few times. At one of its ends the junction is not consistent with the germline gene, which may arise from a read error. This rearrangement joins TRBV7-9 to TRBJ1-1, with a weak D call TRBD1 (5 bases). The CDR3 loop spans 13 amino acids. Germline loops: CDR1 SEHNR, CDR2 FQNEAQ (reference sequence). In DNA, the CDR3 is TGTGCCAGCAGCCTCTACGGGGCCGACGAAGCCTTCTTT. It translates to CASSLYGADEAFF.

This chain links TRBV21-1 with TRBJ2-4; TRBD1 is the table's D call and was not checked against the DNA. TRBV21-1 is given as a pseudogene. CDR3 length: 19 amino acids. The CDR3 protein is CASSGRDRDPVGAKNIQYF. DNA of the CDR3: TGTGCCAGCAGCGGTCGGGACAGGGATCCCGTAGGGGCCAAAAACATTCAGTACTTC.

The rearrangement links TRBV20-1 to TRBJ1-5; D perhaps matches TRBD1 (6 bases). Trimming removed 5 bases at V and 1 base at J, with 15 bases between. The germline gives CDR1 DFQATT, CDR2 SNEGSKA (reference sequence). The CDR3 length is 15 residues. CDR3 nucleotides: TGCAGTGCTCCCTACAGGGTAGGAAGCAATCAGCCCCAGCATTTT. Protein: CSAPYRVGSNQPQHF.

This clonotype occurred a few times. This rearrangement joins TRBV28 to TRBJ1-2; TRBD1 matches 7 bases. CDR3 length: 14 amino acids. Germline CDR1 and CDR2: MDHEN and SYDVKM. The V gene end was trimmed by 7 bases and the J gene end by 4 bases; junction bases not matched to a gene: 9. This CDR3 is CASTTQGWSYGYTF. The DNA of the CDR3 is TGTGCCAGCACCACACAGGGGTGGAGCTATGGCTACACCTTC.

This clonotype was seen ten or more times. The chain links TRBV11-2 to TRBJ2-2; 8 positions match TRBD1. Germline CDR1 and CDR2: SGHAT and FQNNGV. V lost 1 base and J lost 8; bases outside the gene matches: 6. The CDR3 is made up of 15 amino acids. The CDR3 sequence: CASSLGTGQGGELFF. CDR3 nucleotide sequence: TGTGCCAGCAGCTTAGGGACAGGGCAAGGGGGGGAGCTGTTTTTT.

The chain employs TRBV4-1 and TRBJ2-5, with unresolved D. Trimming removed 2 bases at V and 1 base at J, with 11 bases between. Looked up from germline, CDR1 is MGHRA and CDR2 is YSYEKL. The length of the CDR3 is 15 residues. The CDR3 reads CASSQQVRSQETQYF. CDR3 nucleotide sequence: TGCGCCAGCAGCCAACAGGTCAGGTCCCAAGAGACCCAGTACTTC.

V and J are TRBV12-3 or TRBV12-4 and TRBJ1-3; D may be TRBD1 (5 bases). V dropped 6 bases and J dropped 0 bases, with 12 bases sitting between them. The CDR3 extends over 15 amino acids. The CDR3 spells CASRGLTRSGNTIYF. The CDR3 DNA reads TGTGCCAGCAGGGGACTGACCCGCTCTGGAAACACCATATATTTT.

This clonotype was detected a few times. This chain uses TRBV28 with TRBJ1-4; maybe TRBD1 (5 bases). Trimming cost V 3 bases and J 0 bases, with 8 bases left between them. Germline CDR1 reads MDHEN; CDR2 reads SYDVKM. This CDR3 region has 15 residues. The CDR3 loop reads CASSFWGSTNEKLFF. The CDR3 DNA reads as TGTGCCAGCAGTTTTTGGGGCTCAACTAATGAAAAACTGTTTTTT.

This chain links TRBV25-1 with TRBJ2-3; TRBD2 matches at 8 bases. The germline V gene encodes CDR1 MGHDK and CDR2 SYGVNS. V shed 4 bases, J shed 0 bases, and the junction held 6 bases outside the gene matches. This CDR3 comprises 16 residues. This chain's CDR3 is CASSGSGGRSTDTQYF. In nucleotides, the CDR3 is TGTGCCAGCAGTGGGAGCGGGGGACGAAGCACAGATACGCAGTATTTT.

The chain recombines TRBV20-1 with TRBJ1-1; D is possibly TRBD1 (5 bases). The CDR3 covers 13 residues. The V gene's germline CDR1 is DFQATT and CDR2 SNEGSKA (reference sequence). V was cut by 1 base and J by 4 bases, with 10 bases left in between. The chain's CDR3 is CSARGPGITEAFF. The CDR3 DNA reads as TGCAGTGCTAGAGGCCCAGGGATCACTGAAGCTTTCTTT.

The chain combines TRBV28 with TRBJ2-5; 8 nucleotides line up with TRBD2. J lost 1 base, V lost 4 bases, and 8 bases had no gene match. The CDR3 loop spans 16 amino acids. Germline assignment: CDR1 MDHEN and CDR2 SYDVKM. This chain's CDR3 is CASSSPGLGTQETQYF. The CDR3 nucleotides read TGTGCCAGCAGTTCCCCGGGACTAGGAACCCAAGAGACCCAGTACTTC.

This sequence joins TRBV11-2 and TRBJ1-5; 7 positions match TRBD1. The junction had 10 bases not matched to a gene; V was cut back by 5 bases and J by 9 bases. The CDR3 runs 14 residues. Germline values: CDR1 SGHAT, CDR2 FQNNGV. The CDR3 coding sequence is TGTGCCAGCAGCGCTGGGACAGCTATTAGGCCCCAGCATTTT. Translation: CASSAGTAIRPQHF.